This T cell receptor (beta chain) was sequenced for a study of CD8 T cells in ankylosing spondylitis. Study-level points and caveats: Reportedly, significant enrichment of disease-linked clones occurred in matched ankylosing spondylitis synovial fluid. Earlier authors reported some of these motif variants in reactive arthritis synovial fluid and blood. There was a TCR beta motif, made of several highly homologous variants, that appeared characteristic of ankylosing spondylitis blood.

As regards this clonotype: Its antigen is currently unknown.

This CDR3 is 16 amino acids long. V lost 5 bases to trimming and J lost 1 base; unmatched junction nucleotides: 7. Germline V gives CDR1 SGHDN, CDR2 FVKESK. Using quantitative 5'-RACE with molecular barcodes, the authors made TCR beta libraries. TCRdb analysed the 5' RACE reads with MiXCR anew, one entry per CDR3 protein. The profile shows about 100,000 distinct CDR3 sequences, under 30% of them singletons. The chain links TRBV14 to TRBJ2-3, with 9 nucleotides matching TRBD1. This TCR was sampled from a male donor with ankylosing spondylitis. The sequencing sample was made of synovial fluid, either unsorted or a sorted T cell fraction (not recorded which). The CDR3 spells CASSRNRGQGTDTQYF. In DNA, the CDR3 is TGTGCCAGCAGCAGGAACAGGGGGCAAGGCACAGATACGCAGTATTTT.